The 12 T cell receptor beta chains listed next were all sequenced from one sample in a study of T cell responses to AZD1222 COVID-19 vaccine (dated by TCRdb to the early 2020s). Library preparation employed the immunoSEQ multiplex PCR assay. Sourced from immuneACCESS, this table was stored by TCRdb with only in-frame sequences that have V and J called. A share of the clones is absent; for the studies checked, an unresolved V gene accounts for under half, and the remainder has no known explanation. In all, the sample holds tens of thousands of clones, and approximately 80% of those were seen once. The biggest ten clones account for 20% to 25% of the sample. In the paper's terms, the time point label means: baseline before first vaccination. Sequencing used peripheral blood, obtained on day 0 of AZD1222 vaccination. These receptors were obtained from an adult in good health.

The rearrangement links TRBV18 to TRBJ2-2; 9 bases match TRBD1. This CDR3 contains 14 residues. CDR1 KGHSH and CDR2 LQKENI come from the germline V gene. Trimming cost V 3 bases and J 7 bases; bases outside gene matches: 3. CDR3 amino acids: CASSPGQGFGELFF. DNA of the CDR3: TGTGCCAGCTCACCGGGACAGGGATTCGGGGAGCTGTTTTTT.

This rearrangement joins TRBV19 to TRBJ2-2; D ambiguous. Trimming removed 3 bases at V and 1 base at J, with 9 bases between. The CDR3 loop spans 15 amino acids. Germline V gene data show CDR1 as LNHDA and CDR2 as SQIVND (reference sequence). The CDR3 DNA reads TGTGCCAGTAGTATCAAGGTCCGGAACACCGGGGAGCTGTTTTTT. It specifies CASSIKVRNTGELFF.

The J gene is TRBJ2-1, the V gene TRBV30; D is uncertain. CDR1 and CDR2 from the germline V gene are GTSNPN and SVGIG (reference sequence). The CDR3 has 16 residues. V lost 1 base and J 0 bases, leaving 13 bases between the germline ends. This CDR3 reads CAWSGSESSSYNEQFF. CDR3 sequence (DNA): TGTGCCTGGAGTGGATCTGAATCAAGCTCCTACAATGAGCAGTTCTTC.

The V call is TRBV12-2, the J call TRBJ2-5; TRBD2 is the table's D call, not checked against the DNA. TRBV12-2 is a pseudogene. The CDR3 is 17 amino acids. The CDR3 reads CASREARFPSGQETQYF. As DNA, the CDR3 is TGTGCAAGTCGCGAAGCTCGCTTTCCTAGTGGTCAAGAGACCCAGTACTTC.

The gene calls are TRBV5-4 and TRBJ2-2; 8 bases agree with TRBD1. The trim removed 4 bases at V and 6 bases at J, leaving 5 bases unmatched. Germline lookup yields CDR1 SGHNT and CDR2 YYREEE (reference sequence). CDR3 size: 14 residues. The CDR3 nucleotides are TGTGCCAGCAGCCCAAGACAGGGGCCCGGGGAGCTGTTTTTT. Its translation is CASSPRQGPGELFF.

The rearrangement uses TRBV9 and TRBJ1-6; no definite D call. The CDR3 has 16 amino acids. The germline V and J ends were trimmed by 0 bases and 11 bases, with 18 bases remaining between them. Germline values: CDR1 SGDLS, CDR2 YYNGEE. CDR3 in DNA: TGTGCCAGCAGCGTAGGGAAAGGGCTAGGGAGAACACCCCTCCACTTT. Encoded protein: CASSVGKGLGRTPLHF.

The CDR3 here is CASSLVRGDGYTF. The CDR3 region has the DNA TGTGCCAGCAGTTTAGTACGGGGGGACGGCTACACCTTC. The chain links TRBV12-3 or TRBV12-4 to TRBJ1-2; weak D call: TRBD1 (5 bases). V lost 1 base to trimming and J lost 8 bases, with 11 bases between them. CDR3 length: 13 residues.

This clone was picked up a small number of times. The chain combines TRBV3-1 (or the pseudogene TRBV3-2) with TRBJ2-3; D is ambiguous. The V gene lost 0 bases and the J gene lost 1 base, with 8 bases spanning the gap. The germline V gene has CDR1 LGHDT and CDR2 YNNKEL (reference sequence). The CDR3 extends over 15 amino acids. CDR3 sequence reads: CASSQEQLRTDTQYF. The CDR3 DNA follows: TGTGCCAGCAGCCAAGAACAGCTACGCACAGATACGCAGTATTTT.

The chain has TRBV11-3 and TRBJ2-7; 11 bases match TRBD2. The CDR3 covers 15 residues. The germline V gene has CDR1 SGHNT and CDR2 YENEEA. Unmatched junction bases numbered 5, after V lost 6 bases and J lost 1 base. In DNA, the CDR3 is TGTGCCAGCAGTAGGGGGACTAGCGGTTCCTACGAGCAGTACTTC. Translation: CASSRGTSGSYEQYF.

This chain joins TRBV3-1 (or the pseudogene TRBV3-2) and TRBJ2-5; D gene uncertain. The CDR3 is 16 residues long. The germline V gene has CDR1 LGHDT and CDR2 YNNKEL (reference sequence). V lost 1 base and J 1 base, leaving 13 bases between the germline ends. Here the CDR3 DNA reads TGTGCCAGCAGCCAAGTTCAGACATCCCTCCAAGAGACCCAGTACTTC. Its protein is CASSQVQTSLQETQYF.

The chain couples TRBV27 to TRBJ1-4; D perhaps matches TRBD1 (5 bases). This CDR3 is 16 amino acids long. Germline V gives CDR1 MNHEY, CDR2 SMNVEV (reference sequence). V was shortened by 4 bases and J by 8 bases, with 20 bases between the two germline ends. This CDR3 is CASSSSLWGIGEKLFF. The CDR3 nucleotides read TGTGCCAGCAGTTCTAGTTTATGGGGGATCGGCGAAAAACTGTTTTTT.

This sequence joins TRBV29-1 and TRBJ2-7; D is ambiguous. Germline V lookup: CDR1 SQVTM, CDR2 ANQGSEA. The V and J ends lost 6 bases and 3 bases respectively, with 6 bases between them. CDR3 size: 10 residues. CDR3 DNA: TGCAGCGTCGGAGACTACGAGCAGTACTTC. The encoded protein is CSVGDYEQYF.